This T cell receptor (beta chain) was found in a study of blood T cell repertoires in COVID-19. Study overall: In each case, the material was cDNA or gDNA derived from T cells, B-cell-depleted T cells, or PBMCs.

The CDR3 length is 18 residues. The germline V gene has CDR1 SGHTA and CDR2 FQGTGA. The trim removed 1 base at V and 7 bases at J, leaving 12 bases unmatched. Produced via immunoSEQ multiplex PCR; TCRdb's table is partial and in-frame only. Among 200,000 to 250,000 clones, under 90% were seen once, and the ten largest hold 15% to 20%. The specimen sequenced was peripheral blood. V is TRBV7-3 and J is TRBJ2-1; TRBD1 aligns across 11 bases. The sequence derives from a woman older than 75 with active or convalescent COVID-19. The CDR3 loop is CASSLRAGTGGFKNEQFF. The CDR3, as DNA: TGTGCCAGCAGCTTAAGGGCGGGGACAGGGGGATTTAAGAATGAGCAGTTCTTC.